The rows below give T cell receptor beta chains drawn from one sample of a study of CD4 T cells in relation to SARS-CoV-2 and coronaviruses. Data came from immunoSEQ multiplex PCR; TCRdb stores just in-frame clones and leaves some out. The profile shows some 46,000 clones, about four fifths of them singletons. For these receptors, no antigen is known. The sequenced sample was naive CD4+ T cells from PBMCs, cultured in vitro. Receptor source: an adult with COVID-19. The CDR3 runs from the conserved cysteine through the conserved F or W. A D gene is named only where the DNA matches it firmly. Clone sizes are given selectively: once, few, many, or a class where the clone is expanded.

clone_size,d_call,j_call,v_call,cdr3_aa,cdr3_nt
-,-,TRBJ2-7,TRBV5-1,CASSFDAYEQYF,TGCGCCAGCAGCTTTGACGCCTACGAGCAGTACTTC
-,TRBD2,TRBJ2-1,TRBV5-4,CASRPGTSGRASDEQFF,TGTGCCAGCAGACCCGGGACTAGCGGGAGGGCCTCCGATGAGCAGTTCTTC
-,-,TRBJ2-1,TRBV6-2/TRBV6-3,CASSRRGTPNYRSSYNEQFF,TGTGCCAGCAGCCGCCGCGGGACTCCGAATTACCGGAGCTCCTACAATGAGCAGTTCTTC
-,-,TRBJ2-7,TRBV4-1,CASSQDRRLGSEQYF,TGCGCCAGCAGCCAAGACCGCCGACTAGGCTCCGAGCAGTACTTC
-,-,TRBJ2-7,TRBV3-1/TRBV3-2,CASSQKGVSYEQYF,TGTGCCAGCAGCCAAAAGGGGGTCAGCTACGAGCAGTACTTC
-,TRBD1,TRBJ2-1,TRBV30,CAWSSLGGRTGVFYSYNEQFF,TGTGCCTGGAGTTCTCTAGGGGGGAGGACAGGGGTCTTTTACTCCTACAATGAGCAGTTCTTC
once,-,TRBJ1-2,TRBV30,CAWSVSGIDGYTF,TGTGCCTGGAGTGTGTCAGGTATCGATGGCTACACCTTC
-,TRBD1,TRBJ1-6,TRBV6-1,CASSEEGASYSPLHF,TGTGCCAGCAGTGAAGAGGGGGCATCCTATTCACCCCTCCACTTT
-,-,TRBJ1-5,TRBV6-5,CASRRAFNQPQHF,TGTGCCAGCAGACGGGCCTTCAATCAGCCCCAGCATTTT
-,-,TRBJ2-3,TRBV28,CASSLDSQDTQYF,TGTGCCAGCAGTTTGGATTCTCAAGATACGCAGTATTTT
-,-,TRBJ2-4,TRBV28,CASSLAGRAKNIQYF,TGTGCCAGCAGTTTAGCGGGACGGGCCAAAAACATTCAGTACTTC
-,TRBD2,TRBJ2-3,TRBV10-3,CAISESRLAGDTQYF,TGTGCCATCAGTGAGTCGAGACTAGCGGGTGATACGCAGTATTTT
-,-,TRBJ2-7,TRBV3-1/TRBV3-2,CASSQQPRYEQYF,TGTGCCAGCAGCCAACAACCAAGATACGAGCAGTACTTC
-,-,TRBJ1-5,TRBV15,CATSREVAQGQPQHF,TGTGCCACCAGCAGAGAAGTAGCCCAGGGACAGCCCCAGCATTTT
once,-,TRBJ2-1,TRBV7-3,CASSSPGSVGDNEQFF,TGTGCCAGCAGCTCGCCTGGCTCAGTGGGTGACAATGAGCAGTTCTTC
once,-,TRBJ1-1,TRBV5-1,CASSWGPGARTEAFF,TGCGCCAGCAGCTGGGGGCCGGGGGCGAGAACTGAAGCTTTCTTT
-,TRBD2,TRBJ2-3,TRBV5-4,CASSNKREGSGDTQYF,TGTGCCAGCAGCAACAAGCGGGAGGGTTCAGGAGATACGCAGTATTTT
once,TRBD2,TRBJ2-7,TRBV28,CASRTLAGANIYEQYF,TGTGCCAGCAGAACCCTAGCGGGAGCAAATATCTACGAGCAGTACTTC
-,-,TRBJ1-6,TRBV18,CASSPRVGDNSPLHF,TGTGCCAGCTCGCCCAGGGTTGGGGATAATTCACCCCTCCACTTT
once,-,TRBJ2-3,TRBV9,CASSVTGTDTQYF,TGTGCCAGCAGCGTAACAGGCACAGATACGCAGTATTTT
-,-,TRBJ2-2,TRBV3-1/TRBV3-2,CASSQEGGRGELFF,TGTGCCAGCAGCCAAGAAGGCGGTCGCGGGGAGCTGTTTTTT
-,TRBD2,TRBJ2-2,TRBV3-1/TRBV3-2,CASSQGGTSVGTGELFF,TGTGCCAGCAGCCAAGGGGGAACTAGCGTTGGCACCGGGGAGCTGTTTTTT
once,-,TRBJ2-7,TRBV12-1,CASSFARRSHAAGYEQYF,TGTGCCAGCAGCTTTGCCCGTCGTTCACACGCGGCGGGATACGAGCAGTACTTC
-,TRBD1,TRBJ2-3,TRBV29-1,CSSEVRTGLTDTQYF,TGCAGCTCAGAAGTAAGGACAGGGCTAACAGATACGCAGTATTTT
-,TRBD1,TRBJ1-6,TRBV25-1,CASRESGTGKMNSPLHF,TGTGCCAGCAGGGAATCCGGGACAGGGAAGATGAATTCACCCCTCCACTTT